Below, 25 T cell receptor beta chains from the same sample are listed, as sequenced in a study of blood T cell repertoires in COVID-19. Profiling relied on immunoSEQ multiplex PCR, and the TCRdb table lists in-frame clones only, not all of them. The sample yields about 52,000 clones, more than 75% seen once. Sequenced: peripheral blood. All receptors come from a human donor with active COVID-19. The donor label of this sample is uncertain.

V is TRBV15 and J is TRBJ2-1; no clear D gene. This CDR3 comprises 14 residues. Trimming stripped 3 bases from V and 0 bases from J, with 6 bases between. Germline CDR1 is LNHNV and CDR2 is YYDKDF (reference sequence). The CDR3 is CATSRSSSYNEQFF. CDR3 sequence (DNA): TGTGCCACCAGCAGGTCCAGCTCCTACAATGAGCAGTTCTTC.

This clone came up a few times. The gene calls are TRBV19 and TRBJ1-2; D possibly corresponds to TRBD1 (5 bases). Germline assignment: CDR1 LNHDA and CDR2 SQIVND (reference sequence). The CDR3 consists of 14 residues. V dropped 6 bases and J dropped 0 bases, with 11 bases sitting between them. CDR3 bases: TGTGCCAGTAGCTTTCAGGGAACTAACTATGGCTACACCTTC. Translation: CASSFQGTNYGYTF.

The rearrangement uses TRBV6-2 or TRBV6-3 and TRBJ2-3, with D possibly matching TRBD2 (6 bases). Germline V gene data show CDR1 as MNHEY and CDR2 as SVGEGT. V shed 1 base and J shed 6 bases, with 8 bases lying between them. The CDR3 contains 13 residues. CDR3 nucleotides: TGTGCCAGCAGTTACTTAGGGAGGGATACGCAGTATTTT. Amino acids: CASSYLGRDTQYF.

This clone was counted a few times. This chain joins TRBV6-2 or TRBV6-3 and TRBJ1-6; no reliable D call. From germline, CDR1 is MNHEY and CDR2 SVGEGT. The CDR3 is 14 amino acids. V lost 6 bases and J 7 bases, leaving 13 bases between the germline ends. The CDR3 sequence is CASSYTPGNSPLHF. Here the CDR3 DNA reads TGTGCCAGCAGCTATACTCCGGGGAATTCACCCCTCCACTTT.

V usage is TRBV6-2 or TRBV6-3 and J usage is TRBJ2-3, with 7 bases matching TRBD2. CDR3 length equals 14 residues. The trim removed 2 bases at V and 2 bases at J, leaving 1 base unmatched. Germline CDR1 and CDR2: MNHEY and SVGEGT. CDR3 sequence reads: CASSYGTTTDTQYF. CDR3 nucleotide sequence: TGTGCCAGCAGTTACGGGACTACCACAGATACGCAGTATTTT.

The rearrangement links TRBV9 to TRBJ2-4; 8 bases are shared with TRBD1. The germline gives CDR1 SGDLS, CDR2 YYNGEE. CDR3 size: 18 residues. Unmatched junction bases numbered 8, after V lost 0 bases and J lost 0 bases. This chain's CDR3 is CASSVEIGTGLAKNIQYF. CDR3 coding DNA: TGTGCCAGCAGCGTAGAGATAGGGACAGGACTAGCCAAAAACATTCAGTACTTC. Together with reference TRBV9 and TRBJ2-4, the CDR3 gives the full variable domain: DSGVTQTPKHLITATGQRVTLRCSPRSGDLSVYWYQQSLDQGLQFLIQYYNGEERAKGNILERFSAQQFPDLHSELNLSSLELGDSALYFCASSVEIGTGLAKNIQYFGAGTRLSVL.

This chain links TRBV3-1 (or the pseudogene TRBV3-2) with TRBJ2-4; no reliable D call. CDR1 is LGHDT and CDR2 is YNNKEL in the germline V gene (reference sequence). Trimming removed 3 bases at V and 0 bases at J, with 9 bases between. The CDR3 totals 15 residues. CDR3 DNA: TGTGCCAGCAGCCAGGAACAGAAAGCCAAAAACATTCAGTACTTC. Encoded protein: CASSQEQKAKNIQYF.

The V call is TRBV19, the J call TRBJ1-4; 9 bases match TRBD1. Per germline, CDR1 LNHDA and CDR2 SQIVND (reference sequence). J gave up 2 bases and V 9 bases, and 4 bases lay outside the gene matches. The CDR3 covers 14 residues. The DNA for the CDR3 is TGTGCCAGCAGACAGGGGGACACTAATGAAAAACTGTTTTTT. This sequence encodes CASRQGDTNEKLFF.

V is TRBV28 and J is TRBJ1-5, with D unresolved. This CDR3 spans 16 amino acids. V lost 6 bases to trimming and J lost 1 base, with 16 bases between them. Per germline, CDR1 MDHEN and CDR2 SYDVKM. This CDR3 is CASSPGREGSNQPQHF. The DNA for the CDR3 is TGTGCCAGCAGCCCCGGGAGGGAAGGAAGCAATCAGCCCCAGCATTTT.

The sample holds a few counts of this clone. The CDR3: CASSLVGLRDTEAFF. CDR3 bases: TGTGCCAGCAGCTTAGTGGGGCTTCGTGACACTGAAGCTTTCTTT. The genes are TRBV7-9 and TRBJ1-1; a weak D match, TRBD1 (5 bases). Between the trimmed V and J ends, which lost 1 base and 3 bases, there was a span of 12 bases. Germline assignment: CDR1 SEHNR and CDR2 FQNEAQ (reference sequence). The CDR3 contains 15 residues.

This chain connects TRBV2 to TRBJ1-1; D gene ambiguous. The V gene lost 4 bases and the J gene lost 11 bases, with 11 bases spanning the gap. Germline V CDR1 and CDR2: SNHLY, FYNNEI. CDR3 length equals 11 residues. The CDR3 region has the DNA TGTGCCAGCAGTGGGACCGGAGGGGCTTTCTTT. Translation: CASSGTGGAFF.

This CDR3 reads CASSFGWRPSLNIQYF. The CDR3 DNA is TGTGCCAGCAGTTTCGGTTGGAGGCCTTCGCTAAACATTCAGTACTTC. The J gene is TRBJ2-4, the V gene TRBV28; D might be TRBD2 (5 bases). The CDR3 sequence is 16 residues long. The ends were cut back, 3 bases at V and 6 bases at J, with 18 bases in the middle. The germline V gene encodes CDR1 MDHEN and CDR2 SYDVKM.

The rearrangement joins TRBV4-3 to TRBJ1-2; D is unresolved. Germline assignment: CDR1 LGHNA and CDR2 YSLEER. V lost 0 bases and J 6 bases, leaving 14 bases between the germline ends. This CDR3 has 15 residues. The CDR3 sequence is CASSQDRGRWDGYTF. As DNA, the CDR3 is TGCGCCAGCAGCCAAGATCGGGGAAGGTGGGATGGCTACACCTTC.

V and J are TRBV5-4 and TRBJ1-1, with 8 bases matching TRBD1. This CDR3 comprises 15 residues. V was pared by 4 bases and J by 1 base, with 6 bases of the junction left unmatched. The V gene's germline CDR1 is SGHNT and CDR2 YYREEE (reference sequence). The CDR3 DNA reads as TGTGCCAGCAGCCCTTGGACAGGGACGAACACTGAAGCTTTCTTT. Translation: CASSPWTGTNTEAFF.

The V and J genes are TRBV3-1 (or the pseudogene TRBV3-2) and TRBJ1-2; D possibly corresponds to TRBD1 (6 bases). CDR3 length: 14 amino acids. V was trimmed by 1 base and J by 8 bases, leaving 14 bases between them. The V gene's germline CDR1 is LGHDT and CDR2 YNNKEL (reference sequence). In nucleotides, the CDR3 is TGTGCCAGCAGCCAAGGGGGGCCGTCGGGCGGCTACACCTTC. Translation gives CASSQGGPSGGYTF.

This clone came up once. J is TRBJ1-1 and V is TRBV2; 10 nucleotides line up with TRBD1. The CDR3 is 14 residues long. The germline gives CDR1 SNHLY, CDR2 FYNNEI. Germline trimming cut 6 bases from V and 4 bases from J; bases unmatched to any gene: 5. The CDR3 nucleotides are TGTGCCAGCAGCCAAGGGACAGGGGTCACTGAAGCTTTCTTT. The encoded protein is CASSQGTGVTEAFF.

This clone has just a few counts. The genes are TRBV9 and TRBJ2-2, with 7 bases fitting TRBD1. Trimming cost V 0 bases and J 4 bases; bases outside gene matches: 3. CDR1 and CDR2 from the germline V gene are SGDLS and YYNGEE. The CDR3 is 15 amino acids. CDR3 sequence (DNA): TGTGCCAGCAGCGTAGGAGGGGGCCCCACCGGGGAGCTGTTTTTT. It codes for CASSVGGGPTGELFF.

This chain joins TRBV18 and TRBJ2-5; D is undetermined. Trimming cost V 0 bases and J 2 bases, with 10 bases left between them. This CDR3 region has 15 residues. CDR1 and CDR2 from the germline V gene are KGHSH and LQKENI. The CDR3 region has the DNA TGTGCCAGCTCACCACCGTTTCCCGAGCAAGAGACCCAGTACTTC. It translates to CASSPPFPEQETQYF.

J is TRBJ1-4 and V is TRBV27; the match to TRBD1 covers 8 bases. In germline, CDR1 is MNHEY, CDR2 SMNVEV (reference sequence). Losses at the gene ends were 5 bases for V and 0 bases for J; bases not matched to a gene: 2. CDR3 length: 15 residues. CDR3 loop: CASSPQGATNEKLFF. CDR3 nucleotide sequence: TGTGCCAGCAGTCCACAGGGGGCAACTAATGAAAAACTGTTTTTT.

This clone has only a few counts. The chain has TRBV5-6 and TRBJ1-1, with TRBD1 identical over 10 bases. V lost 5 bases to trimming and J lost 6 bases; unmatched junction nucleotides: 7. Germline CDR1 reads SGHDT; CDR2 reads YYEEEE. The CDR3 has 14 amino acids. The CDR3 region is CASRRGQGWAEAFF. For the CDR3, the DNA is TGTGCCAGCAGGAGGGGACAGGGGTGGGCTGAAGCTTTCTTT.

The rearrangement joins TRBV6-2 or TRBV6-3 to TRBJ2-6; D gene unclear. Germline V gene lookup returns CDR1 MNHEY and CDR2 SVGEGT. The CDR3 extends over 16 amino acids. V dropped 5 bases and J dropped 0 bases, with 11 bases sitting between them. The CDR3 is CASSPPRISGANVLTF. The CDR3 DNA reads TGTGCCAGCAGTCCCCCCCGTATCTCTGGGGCCAACGTCCTGACTTTC.

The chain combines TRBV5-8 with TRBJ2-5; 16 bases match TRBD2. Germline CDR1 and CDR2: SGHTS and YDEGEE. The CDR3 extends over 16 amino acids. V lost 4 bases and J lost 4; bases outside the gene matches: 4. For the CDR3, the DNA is TGTGCCAGCAGCCGCGGGACTAGCGGGGGGGTAGAGACCCAGTACTTC. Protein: CASSRGTSGGVETQYF. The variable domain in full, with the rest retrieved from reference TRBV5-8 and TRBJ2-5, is EAGVTQSPTHLIKTRGQQATLRCSPISGHTSVYWYQQALGLGLQFLLWYDEGEERNRGNFPPRFSGRQFPNYSSELNVNALELEDSALYLCASSRGTSGGVETQYFGPGTRLLVL.

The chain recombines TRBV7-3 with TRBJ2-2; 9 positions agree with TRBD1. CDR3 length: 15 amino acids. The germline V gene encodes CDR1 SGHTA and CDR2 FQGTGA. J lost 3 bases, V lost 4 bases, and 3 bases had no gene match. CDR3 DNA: TGTGCCAGCAGCTCCGGGACAGGGCACACCGGGGAGCTGTTTTTT. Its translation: CASSSGTGHTGELFF.

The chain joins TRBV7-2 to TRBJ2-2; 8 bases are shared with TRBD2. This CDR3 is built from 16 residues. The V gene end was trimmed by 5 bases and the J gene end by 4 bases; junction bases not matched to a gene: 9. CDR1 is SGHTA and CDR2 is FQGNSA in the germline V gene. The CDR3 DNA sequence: TGTGCCAGCAGCCCTGGAGGCAGCGGGGGCACCGGGGAGCTGTTTTTT. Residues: CASSPGGSGGTGELFF.

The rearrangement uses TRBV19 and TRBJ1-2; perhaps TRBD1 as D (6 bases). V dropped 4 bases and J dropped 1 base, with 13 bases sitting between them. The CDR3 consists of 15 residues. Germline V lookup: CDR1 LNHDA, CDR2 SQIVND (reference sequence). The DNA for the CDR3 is TGTGCCAGTAGTACTTGGCAGGGGCATAACTATGGCTACACCTTC. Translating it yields CASSTWQGHNYGYTF.